This entry lists 12 T cell receptor beta chains sequenced from one sample in a study of cytomegalovirus exposure and HLA in healthy donors. Generated by immunoSEQ multiplex PCR, the TCRdb table keeps only in-frame clones and is missing some. The sample holds about 55,000 clones, roughly 90% seen once. The sample comprised PBMCs. The receptors here all came from a man aged 18 to 29 in good health and CMV-seronegative.

The rearrangement uses TRBV20-1 and TRBJ1-2; TRBD1 might be the D (5 bases). Trimming cost V 1 base and J 6 bases, with 6 bases left between them. The V gene's germline CDR1 is DFQATT and CDR2 SNEGSKA (reference sequence). This CDR3 spans 11 amino acids. The CDR3 here is CSARGGDGYTF. Here the CDR3 DNA reads TGCAGTGCTAGAGGGGGCGATGGCTACACCTTC.

In this sample, this clone turned up once. The chain employs TRBV10-3 and TRBJ2-1; TRBD1 aligns across 8 bases. Germline CDR1 and CDR2: ENHRY and SYGVKD. This CDR3 spans 14 amino acids. Trimming removed 2 bases from V and 4 bases from J; junction bases left unmatched: 1. CDR3: CAISERTGYNEQFF. The CDR3 coding sequence is TGTGCCATCAGTGAGCGGACAGGGTACAATGAGCAGTTCTTC.

This clone has just a few counts. This sequence joins TRBV7-2 and TRBJ2-3, with a weak D call TRBD2 (5 bases). The ends were cut back, 2 bases at V and 4 bases at J, with 13 bases in the middle. The CDR3 is 15 amino acids. Germline loops: CDR1 SGHTA, CDR2 FQGNSA. The chain's CDR3 is CASSLRPFGADTQYF. The CDR3 DNA follows: TGTGCCAGCAGCTTAAGACCCTTCGGGGCAGATACGCAGTATTTT.

This sequence joins TRBV2 and TRBJ2-7; 10 bases fit TRBD2. The CDR3 consists of 16 residues. Trimming removed 4 bases from V and 0 bases from J; junction bases left unmatched: 6. Germline assignment: CDR1 SNHLY and CDR2 FYNNEI. The CDR3 DNA sequence: TGTGCCAGCAGTGCAACTAGCGGGACTACCTCCTACGAGCAGTACTTC. Amino acids: CASSATSGTTSYEQYF. The full variable domain, its missing parts supplied by reference TRBV2 and TRBJ2-7, is EPEVTQTPSHQVTQMGQEVILRCVPISNHLYFYWYRQILGQKVEFLVSFYNNEISEKSEIFDDQFSVERPDGSNFTLKIRSTKLEDSAMYFCASSATSGTTSYEQYFGPGTRLTVT.

The V gene is TRBV11-2, the J gene TRBJ2-3; the D gene is possibly TRBD2 (5 bases). CDR1 SGHAT and CDR2 FQNNGV come from the germline V gene. This CDR3 is 14 amino acids long. The V and J ends lost 7 bases and 2 bases respectively, with 13 bases between them. This CDR3 reads CASILGRDTDTQYF. The DNA for the CDR3 is TGTGCCAGCATCCTTGGCCGGGACACAGATACGCAGTATTTT.

The CDR3 DNA sequence: TGTGCCAGCATCTCTCGTCGACGCTCGGGGGAAAAACTGTTTTTT. Translated: CASISRRRSGEKLFF. This chain joins TRBV5-6 and TRBJ1-4; no definite D call. With 6 bases removed from V and 8 bases from J, the gap between germline ends came to 20 bases. Germline CDR1 and CDR2: SGHDT and YYEEEE. This CDR3 has 15 amino acids.

V gene TRBV2 combines with J gene TRBJ2-1; TRBD2 is a possible D gene (6 bases). The germline CDR1 and CDR2 sequences are SNHLY and FYNNEI. V lost 4 bases, J lost 0 bases, and 7 bases lay in between. CDR3 length: 14 amino acids. DNA for the CDR3: TGTGCCAGCAGTGTCGGGAGCTCCTACAATGAGCAGTTCTTC. Protein product: CASSVGSSYNEQFF.

The sample holds one count of this clone. V and J are TRBV18 and TRBJ2-1; 10 nucleotides agree with TRBD1. V gave up 6 bases and J gave up 2 bases; unmatched junction bases: 1. Germline CDR1 KGHSH, CDR2 LQKENI. This CDR3 has 14 residues. The CDR3 nucleotides read TGTGCCAGCTCCGGGACAGGGGCCTACAATGAGCAGTTCTTC. It encodes CASSGTGAYNEQFF. Full variable domain (rest looked up from reference TRBV18 and TRBJ2-1): NAGVMQNPRHLVRRRGQEARLRCSPMKGHSHVYWYRQLPEEGLKFMVYLQKENIIDESGMPKERFSAEFPKEGPSILRIQQVVRGDSAAYFCASSGTGAYNEQFFGPGTRLTVL.

The chain is built from TRBV7-9 and TRBJ2-3, with D hard to call. The CDR3 extends over 14 amino acids. In germline, CDR1 is SEHNR, CDR2 FQNEAQ (reference sequence). V lost 2 bases to trimming and J lost 0 bases, with 6 bases between them. The CDR3 bases are TGTGCCAGCAGCTTATCTACTAGCACAGATACGCAGTATTTT. Its translation is CASSLSTSTDTQYF. The full variable domain, in which reference TRBV7-9 and TRBJ2-3 provide the parts outside the CDR3, is DTGVSQNPRHKITKRGQNVTFRCDPISEHNRLYWYRQTLGQGPEFLTYFQNEAQLEKSRLLSDRFSAERPKGSFSTLEIQRTEQGDSAMYLCASSLSTSTDTQYFGPGTRLTVL.

This chain uses TRBV15 with TRBJ1-4; D remains unclear. The CDR3 length is 17 residues. V lost 3 bases and J lost 3, with 17 bases in between. Per the germline V gene, CDR1 is LNHNV and CDR2 is YYDKDF (reference sequence). The CDR3 DNA reads TGTGCCACCAGCAGCCCCCGGGATCTAACATCTAATGAAAAACTGTTTTTT. Translated, it gives CATSSPRDLTSNEKLFF.

This clone was detected a few times. The chain is built from TRBV7-9 and TRBJ2-7; 8 nucleotides agree with TRBD1. Per the germline V gene, CDR1 is SEHNR and CDR2 is FQNEAQ (reference sequence). The CDR3 spans 14 residues. V shed 1 base, J shed 6 bases, and the junction held 5 bases outside the gene matches. CDR3 DNA sequence: TGTGCCAGCAGCTTAGGGGACAGGCGCGTCGAGCAGTACTTC. Protein product: CASSLGDRRVEQYF.

This clone was detected only a few times. The rearrangement joins TRBV28 to TRBJ2-7, with 8 bases aligning to TRBD1. Germline V lookup: CDR1 MDHEN, CDR2 SYDVKM. Trimming cost V 10 bases and J 5 bases; bases outside gene matches: 16. This CDR3 region has 15 residues. The CDR3 here is CATTTIPDRVNEQYF. The CDR3 DNA reads as TGTGCCACCACAACTATCCCGGACAGGGTCAACGAGCAGTACTTC. The full variable domain, completed using reference TRBV28 and TRBJ2-7, is DVKVTQSSRYLVKRTGEKVFLECVQDMDHENMFWYRQDPGLGLRLIYFSYDVKMKEKGDIPEGYSVSREKKERFSLILESASTNQTSMYLCATTTIPDRVNEQYFGPGTRLTVT.